This T cell receptor beta chain appears in the sequencing data of a study of blood T cell repertoires in COVID-19. On the study more broadly: In each case, the material was cDNA or gDNA derived from T cells, B-cell-depleted T cells, or PBMCs.

V was shortened by 3 bases and J by 8 bases, with 16 bases between the two germline ends. The CDR3 runs 15 residues. Germline values: CDR1 KGHSH, CDR2 LQKENI. Authors' data handling: How many nucleated cells were present was estimated from reference gene primer amplification. Sequencing used immunoSEQ multiplex PCR; TCRdb keeps in-frame clones, though not all of them. D and trimming come from the DNA, and the V and J calls and clone size come from that table. The data show roughly 77,000 clones, roughly 78% seen once. Sequencing was carried out using peripheral blood. The receptor was isolated from a man aged 55 to 70 with active or convalescent COVID-19. The genes are TRBV18 and TRBJ1-4; TRBD1 is a possible D gene (5 bases). In DNA, the CDR3 is TGTGCCAGCTCACCTAGGACACCCGACGGGGAAAAACTGTTTTTT. Translated: CASSPRTPDGEKLFF.